The sequence of this T cell receptor (beta chain) was determined in a study of blood T cell repertoires in COVID-19. Study context: T cells, B-cell-depleted T cells, or PBMCs provided the cDNA or gDNA that served as material.

Using immunoSEQ multiplex PCR, the repertoire was profiled, and TCRdb retains in-frame clones only, with some absent. The data contain tens of thousands of clones, about 86% of them singletons. The junction had 12 bases not matched to a gene; V was cut back by 2 bases and J by 7 bases. Germline CDR1 reads SGHNT; CDR2 reads YENEEA. The CDR3 totals 17 residues. The source of this sequence is a woman in her sixties or seventies with acute or convalescent COVID-19. The genes are TRBV11-3 and TRBJ2-1; 9 bases are a match to TRBD2. Material: peripheral blood. As DNA, the CDR3 is TGTGCCAGCAGCTTATATGGGCGGGAGGGCCTAGGGAATGAGCAGTTCTTC. The encoded protein is CASSLYGREGLGNEQFF. Using reference TRBV11-3 and TRBJ2-1 for the parts outside the CDR3, the full variable domain is EAGVVQSPRYKIIEKKQPVAFWCNPISGHNTLYWYLQNLGQGPELLIRYENEEAVDDSQLPKDRFSAERLKGVDSTLKIQPAELGDSAVYLCASSLYGREGLGNEQFFGPGTRLTVL.